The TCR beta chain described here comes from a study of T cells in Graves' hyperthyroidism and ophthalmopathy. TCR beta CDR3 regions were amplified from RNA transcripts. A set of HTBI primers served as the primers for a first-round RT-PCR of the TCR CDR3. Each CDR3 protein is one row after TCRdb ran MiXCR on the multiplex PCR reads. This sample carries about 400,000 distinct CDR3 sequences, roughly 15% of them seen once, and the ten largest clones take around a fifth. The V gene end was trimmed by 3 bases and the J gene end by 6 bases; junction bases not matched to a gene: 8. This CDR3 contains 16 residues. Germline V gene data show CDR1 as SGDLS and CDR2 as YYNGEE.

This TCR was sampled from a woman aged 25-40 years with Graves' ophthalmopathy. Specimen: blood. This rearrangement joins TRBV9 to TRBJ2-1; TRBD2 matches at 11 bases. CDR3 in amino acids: CASSASSGGLSNEQFF. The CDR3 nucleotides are TGTGCCAGCAGCGCTTCTAGCGGGGGGCTCTCCAATGAGCAGTTCTTC. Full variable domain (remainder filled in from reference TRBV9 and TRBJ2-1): DSGVTQTPKHLITATGQRVTLRCSPRSGDLSVYWYQQSLDQGLQFLIQYYNGEERAKGNILERFSAQQFPDLHSELNLSSLELGDSALYFCASSASSGGLSNEQFFGPGTRLTVL.